Sequencing of this T cell receptor beta chain was carried out in a study of cytomegalovirus exposure and HLA in healthy donors (dated by TCRdb to between 2016 and 2019). At the level of the whole study: A later analysis indicated that the 95 to 150 validation repertoires were generated on the platform also employed for the 700 or so repertoires of the first cohort. The study aimed to test whether signatures of past pathogen exposure could be identified by cataloging public T cell receptors. Besides the first cohort of approximately 670 subjects, a separate validation cohort made up of 120 different subjects was used. To predict cytomegalovirus infection status, the study combined high-throughput TCR immunosequencing, statistical association of individual TCRs with disease status, and machine learning.

Beyond this particular receptor, the publication reports: Cytomegalovirus status was reported to be diagnosed by the classifier with high specificity and sensitivity in both the original and validation cohorts. It was suggested by the authors that the approach could potentially be generalized to other disease states and immunological phenotypes. While some public TCRs were present in many individuals, most TCR sequences turned up only very rarely across donors. A total of fewer than 200 TCR beta chains were listed by the study as associated with cytomegalovirus. The validation cohort had no HLA typing available for a later analysis, so co-occurrence within that cohort was assessed over all 120 or so repertoires. Subsequent analysis determined that TCRs grouped into clusters in the first cohort also showed a tendency toward co-occurrence across the roughly 130 validation repertoires, and roughly 94% of cluster scores exceeded 0. In vitro tests confirmed that a few of the cytomegalovirus-associated TCR beta chains recognize cytomegalovirus antigens.

Libraries were made using the immunoSEQ multiplex PCR assay. In the paper's pipeline: To diagnose cytomegalovirus status from the catalog of TCR beta chain sequences, a statistical classification framework was built. As stored in TCRdb, this immuneACCESS dataset retains in-frame rearrangements with V and J assigned. A fraction of the clones does not appear; measured against another copy, unresolved V genes explain less than half of the discrepancy, and the remainder lacks a known reason. The V and J calls and clone size come from that table; D and trimming were worked out from the DNA. In this sample the table shows under 250,000 clones, more than 75% of which occur a single time. The top ten hold 2% of the sample. The donors were included in the validation cohort of around 120 subjects, a group kept apart from the roughly 610-subject first cohort. Notes on this clone: Its target antigen remains unknown. Base qualities are not recorded, but no much larger clone differs from it by a single base.

Taken from the germline V gene (reference sequence), the CDR1 and CDR2 loops are SGHNT and YYREEE. The CDR3 has 16 amino acids, counting the end cysteine and phenylalanine. Only CDR3 DNA remains: 48 bases, in frame from the first base. After removal of 2 bases from V and 4 bases from J, the junction retains 9 bases not matched to a gene. Rearrangement joined TRBV5-4 to TRBJ2-7; 10 central nucleotides agree with TRBD2. The TCR was taken from a woman aged 18-29 years in good health and CMV-seropositive. Sequencing was carried out using PBMCs. DNA sequence: TGTGCCAGCAGCTTCCCCGAGCGGGAGGGCTGGTACGAGCAGTACTTC. Its protein is CASSFPEREGWYEQYF. Reference TRBV5-4 and TRBJ2-7 proteins supply the regions before and after the CDR3; the full variable domain is: ETGVTQSPTHLIKTRGQQVTLRCSSQSGHNTVSWYQQALGQGPQFIFQYYREEENGRGNFPPRFSGLQFPNYSSELNVNALELDDSALYLCASSFPEREGWYEQYFGPGTRLTVT.